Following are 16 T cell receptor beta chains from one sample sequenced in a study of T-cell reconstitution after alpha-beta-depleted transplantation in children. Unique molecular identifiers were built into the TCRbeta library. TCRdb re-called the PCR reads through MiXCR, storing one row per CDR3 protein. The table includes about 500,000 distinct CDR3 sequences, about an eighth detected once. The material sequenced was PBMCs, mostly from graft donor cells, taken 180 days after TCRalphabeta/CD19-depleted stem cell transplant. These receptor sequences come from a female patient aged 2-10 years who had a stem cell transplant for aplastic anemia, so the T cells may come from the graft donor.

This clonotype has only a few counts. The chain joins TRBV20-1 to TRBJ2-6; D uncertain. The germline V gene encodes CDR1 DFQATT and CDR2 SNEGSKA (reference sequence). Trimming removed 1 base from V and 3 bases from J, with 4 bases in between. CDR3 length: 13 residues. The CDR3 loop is CSARAYGANVLTF. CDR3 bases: TGCAGTGCTAGAGCCTATGGGGCCAACGTCCTGACTTTC.

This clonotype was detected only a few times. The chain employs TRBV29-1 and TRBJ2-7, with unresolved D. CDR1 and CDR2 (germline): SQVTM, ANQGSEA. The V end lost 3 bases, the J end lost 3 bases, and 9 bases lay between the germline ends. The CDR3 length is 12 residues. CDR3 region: CSVDPVYYEQYV. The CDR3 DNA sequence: TGCAGCGTTGATCCAGTCTACTACGAGCAGTACGTC.

The CDR3 DNA reads as TGTGCCATCAGTGACGGGGCAGGACTAGCAGCTACCGGGGAGCTGTTTTTT. Its protein is CAISDGAGLAATGELFF. The rearrangement links TRBV10-3 to TRBJ2-2; the match to TRBD2 covers 8 bases. The junction had 11 bases not matched to a gene; V was cut back by 3 bases and J by 5 bases. The CDR3 runs to 17 residues. CDR1 ENHRY and CDR2 SYGVKD come from the germline V gene.

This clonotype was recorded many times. The CDR3 loop reads CASSKGQMHNEQFF. CDR3 bases: TGTGCCAGCAGCAAGGGACAAATGCACAATGAGCAGTTCTTC. V and J are TRBV7-7 and TRBJ2-1; possibly TRBD1 for D (6 bases). CDR3 length equals 14 residues. Per the germline V gene, CDR1 is SSHAT and CDR2 is FNYEAQ (reference sequence). V dropped 5 bases and J dropped 5 bases, with 13 bases sitting between them. The variable domain in full, with the rest retrieved from reference TRBV7-7 and TRBJ2-1, is GAGVSQSPRYKVTKRGQDVTLRCDPISSHATLYWYQQALGQGPEFLTYFNYEAQPDKSGLPSDRFSAERPEGSISTLTIQRTEQRDSAMYRCASSKGQMHNEQFFGPGTRLTVL.

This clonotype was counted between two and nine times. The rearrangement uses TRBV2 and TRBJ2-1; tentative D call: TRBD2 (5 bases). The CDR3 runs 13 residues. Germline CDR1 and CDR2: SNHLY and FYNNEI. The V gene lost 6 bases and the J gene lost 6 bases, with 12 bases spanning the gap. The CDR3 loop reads CASSERTGNEQFF. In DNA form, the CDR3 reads TGTGCCAGCAGCGAGCGGACTGGCAATGAGCAGTTCTTC. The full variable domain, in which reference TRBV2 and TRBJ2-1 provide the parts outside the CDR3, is EPEVTQTPSHQVTQMGQEVILRCVPISNHLYFYWYRQILGQKVEFLVSFYNNEISEKSEIFDDQFSVERPDGSNFTLKIRSTKLEDSAMYFCASSERTGNEQFFGPGTRLTVL.

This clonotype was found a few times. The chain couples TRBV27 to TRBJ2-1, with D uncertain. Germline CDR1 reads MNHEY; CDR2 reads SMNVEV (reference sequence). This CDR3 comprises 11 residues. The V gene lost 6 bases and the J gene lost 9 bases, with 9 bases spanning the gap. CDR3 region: CASSSQSEQFF. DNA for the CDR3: TGTGCCAGCAGCTCCCAAAGTGAGCAGTTCTTC.

The CDR3 reads CSVAIDRNQPQHF. The CDR3 DNA follows: TGCAGCGTGGCGATAGACCGCAATCAGCCCCAGCATTTT. The rearrangement joins TRBV29-1 to TRBJ1-5; D uncertain. The CDR3 extends over 13 amino acids. Germline CDR1 is SQVTM and CDR2 is ANQGSEA. V was trimmed by 6 bases and J by 2 bases, leaving 11 bases between them.

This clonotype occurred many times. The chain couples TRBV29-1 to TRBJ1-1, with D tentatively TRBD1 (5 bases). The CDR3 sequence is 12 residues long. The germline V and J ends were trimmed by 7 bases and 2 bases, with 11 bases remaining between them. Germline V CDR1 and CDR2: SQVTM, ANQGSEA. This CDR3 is CSAVDRNTEAFF. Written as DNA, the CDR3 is TGCAGCGCAGTCGACAGAAACACTGAAGCTTTCTTT.

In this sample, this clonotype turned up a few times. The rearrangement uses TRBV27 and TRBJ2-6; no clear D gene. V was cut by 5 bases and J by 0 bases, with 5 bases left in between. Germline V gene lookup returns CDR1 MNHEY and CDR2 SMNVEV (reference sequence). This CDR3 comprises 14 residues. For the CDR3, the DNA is TGTGCCAGCAGTGTAGACTCTGGGGCCAACGTCCTGACTTTC. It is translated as CASSVDSGANVLTF.

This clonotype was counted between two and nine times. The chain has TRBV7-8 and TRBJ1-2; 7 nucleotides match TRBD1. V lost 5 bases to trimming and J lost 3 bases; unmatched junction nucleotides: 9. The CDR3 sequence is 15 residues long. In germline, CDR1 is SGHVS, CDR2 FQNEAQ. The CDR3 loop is CASSHRETGYYGYTF. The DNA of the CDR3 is TGTGCCAGCAGCCACAGAGAGACAGGGTACTATGGCTACACCTTC.

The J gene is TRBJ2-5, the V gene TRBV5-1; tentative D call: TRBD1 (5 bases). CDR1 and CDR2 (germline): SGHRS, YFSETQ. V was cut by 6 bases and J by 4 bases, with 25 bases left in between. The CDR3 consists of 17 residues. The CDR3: CASKTGLQGPRRETQYF. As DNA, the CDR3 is TGCGCCAGCAAAACGGGCCTCCAGGGCCCTCGGCGAGAGACCCAGTACTTC.

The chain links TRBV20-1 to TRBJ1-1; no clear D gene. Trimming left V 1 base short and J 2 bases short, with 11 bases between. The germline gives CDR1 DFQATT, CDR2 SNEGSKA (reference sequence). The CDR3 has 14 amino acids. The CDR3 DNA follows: TGCAGTGCTAGAGCTCGAAGACCAAACACTGAAGCTTTCTTT. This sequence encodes CSARARRPNTEAFF.

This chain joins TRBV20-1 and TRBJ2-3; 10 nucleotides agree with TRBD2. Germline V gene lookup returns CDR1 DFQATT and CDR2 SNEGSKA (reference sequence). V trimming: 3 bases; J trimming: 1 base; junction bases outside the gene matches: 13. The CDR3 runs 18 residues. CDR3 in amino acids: CSARNTRIAGGGTDTQYF. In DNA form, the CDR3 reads TGCAGTGCTAGGAACACCCGAATAGCGGGAGGTGGCACAGATACGCAGTATTTT.

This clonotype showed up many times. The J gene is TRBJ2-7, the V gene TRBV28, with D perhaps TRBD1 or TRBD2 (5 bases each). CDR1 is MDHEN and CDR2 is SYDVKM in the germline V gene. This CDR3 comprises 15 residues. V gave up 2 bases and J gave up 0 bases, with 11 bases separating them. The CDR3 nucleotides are TGTGCCAGCAGTTTAAGGGGCGACTACTCCTACGAGCAGTACGTC. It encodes CASSLRGDYSYEQYV.

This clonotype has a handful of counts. In nucleotides, the CDR3 is TGCAGCTCTGAGGGGTTGGCGGGAGTGGGTGATGAGCAGTTCTTC. Translation gives CSSEGLAGVGDEQFF. The V call is TRBV29-1, the J call TRBJ2-1; TRBD2 agrees at 7 bases. Looked up from germline, CDR1 is SQVTM and CDR2 is ANQGSEA. With V trimmed by 8 bases and J by 8 bases, 18 bases remained unmatched. The CDR3 runs to 15 residues.

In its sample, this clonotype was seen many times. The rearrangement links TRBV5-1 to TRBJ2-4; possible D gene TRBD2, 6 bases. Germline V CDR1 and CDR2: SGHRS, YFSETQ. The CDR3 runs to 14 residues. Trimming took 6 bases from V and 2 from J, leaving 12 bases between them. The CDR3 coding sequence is TGCGCCAGCACCTCGGGGGACTCCAAAAACATTCAGTACTTC. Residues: CASTSGDSKNIQYF.